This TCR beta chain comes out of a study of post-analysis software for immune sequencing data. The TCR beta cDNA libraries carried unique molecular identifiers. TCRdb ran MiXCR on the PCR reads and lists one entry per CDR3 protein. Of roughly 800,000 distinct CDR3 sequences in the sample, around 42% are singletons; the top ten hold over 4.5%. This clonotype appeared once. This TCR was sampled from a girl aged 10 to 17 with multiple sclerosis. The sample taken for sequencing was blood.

For the CDR3, the DNA is TGTGCCATCAGCTCCCCGACTAGCGGGTCAAGCAATGAGCAGTTCTTC. Protein sequence: CAISSPTSGSSNEQFF. The rearrangement links TRBV10-3 to TRBJ2-1; TRBD2 agrees at 10 bases. This CDR3 has 16 amino acids. J gave up 6 bases and V 6 bases, and 11 bases lay outside the gene matches. Germline lookup yields CDR1 ENHRY and CDR2 SYGVKD.